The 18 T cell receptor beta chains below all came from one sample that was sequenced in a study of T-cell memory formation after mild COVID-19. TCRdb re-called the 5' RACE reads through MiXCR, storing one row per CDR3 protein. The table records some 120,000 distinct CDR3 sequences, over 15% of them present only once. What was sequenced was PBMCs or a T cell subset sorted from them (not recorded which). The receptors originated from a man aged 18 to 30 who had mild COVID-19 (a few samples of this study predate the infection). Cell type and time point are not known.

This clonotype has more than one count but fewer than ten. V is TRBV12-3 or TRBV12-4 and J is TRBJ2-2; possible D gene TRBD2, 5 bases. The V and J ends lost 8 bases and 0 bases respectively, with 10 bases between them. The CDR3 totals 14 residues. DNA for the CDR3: TGTGCCAGCCACCCGGGAACGAACACCGGGGAGCTGTTTTTT. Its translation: CASHPGTNTGELFF.

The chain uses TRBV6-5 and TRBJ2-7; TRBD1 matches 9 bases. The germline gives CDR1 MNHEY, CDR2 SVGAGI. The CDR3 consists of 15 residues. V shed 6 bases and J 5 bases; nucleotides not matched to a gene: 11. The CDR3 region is CASRTLTGGKDEQYF. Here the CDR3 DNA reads TGTGCCAGCAGGACACTGACAGGGGGTAAGGACGAGCAGTACTTC.

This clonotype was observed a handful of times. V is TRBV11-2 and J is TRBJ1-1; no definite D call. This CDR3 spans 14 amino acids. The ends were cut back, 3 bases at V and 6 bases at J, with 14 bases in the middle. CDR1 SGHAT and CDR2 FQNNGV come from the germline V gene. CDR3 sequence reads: CASSFGVGLAEAFF. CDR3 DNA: TGTGCCAGCAGCTTCGGGGTAGGTCTGGCTGAAGCTTTCTTT. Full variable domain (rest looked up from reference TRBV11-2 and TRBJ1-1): EAGVAQSPRYKIIEKRQSVAFWCNPISGHATLYWYQQILGQGPKLLIQFQNNGVVDDSQLPKDRFSAERLKGVDSTLKIQPAKLEDSAVYLCASSFGVGLAEAFFGQGTRLTVV.

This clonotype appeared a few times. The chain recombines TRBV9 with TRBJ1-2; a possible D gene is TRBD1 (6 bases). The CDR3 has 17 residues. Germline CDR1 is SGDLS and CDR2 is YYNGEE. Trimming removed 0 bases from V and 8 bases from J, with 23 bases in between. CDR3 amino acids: CASSVAVRGRGSDGYTF. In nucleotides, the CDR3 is TGTGCCAGCAGCGTAGCTGTTCGGGGCAGGGGATCGGACGGCTACACCTTC.

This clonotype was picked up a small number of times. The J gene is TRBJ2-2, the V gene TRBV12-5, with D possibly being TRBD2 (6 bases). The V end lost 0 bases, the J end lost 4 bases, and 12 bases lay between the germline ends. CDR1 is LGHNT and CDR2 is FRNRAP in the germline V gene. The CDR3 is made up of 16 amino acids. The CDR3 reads CASGLVLAAGTGELFF. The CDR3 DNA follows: TGTGCTAGTGGTTTGGTGTTAGCGGCGGGCACCGGGGAGCTGTTTTTT.

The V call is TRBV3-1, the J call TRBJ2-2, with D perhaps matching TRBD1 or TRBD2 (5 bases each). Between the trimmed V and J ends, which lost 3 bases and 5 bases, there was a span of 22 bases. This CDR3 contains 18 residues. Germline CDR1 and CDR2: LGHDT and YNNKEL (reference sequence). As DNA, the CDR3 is TGTGCCAGCAGCCACGGAGGCAGAAGGGGATCGAGGACCGGGGAGCTGTTTTTT. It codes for CASSHGGRRGSRTGELFF.

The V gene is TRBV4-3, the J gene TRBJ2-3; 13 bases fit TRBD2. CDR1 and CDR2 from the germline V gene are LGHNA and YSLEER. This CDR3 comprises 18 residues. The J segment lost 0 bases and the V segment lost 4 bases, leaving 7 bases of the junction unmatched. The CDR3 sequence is CASSRGTSGVLSTDTQYF. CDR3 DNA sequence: TGCGCCAGCAGCCGAGGGACTAGCGGGGTACTTAGCACAGATACGCAGTATTTT.

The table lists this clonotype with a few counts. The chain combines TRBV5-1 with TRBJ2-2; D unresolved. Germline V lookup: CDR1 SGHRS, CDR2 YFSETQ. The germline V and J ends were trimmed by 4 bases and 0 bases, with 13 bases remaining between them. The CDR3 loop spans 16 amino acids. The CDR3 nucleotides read TGCGCCAGCAGCCGTTTAGTCCCCGCGAACACCGGGGAGCTGTTTTTT. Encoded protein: CASSRLVPANTGELFF.

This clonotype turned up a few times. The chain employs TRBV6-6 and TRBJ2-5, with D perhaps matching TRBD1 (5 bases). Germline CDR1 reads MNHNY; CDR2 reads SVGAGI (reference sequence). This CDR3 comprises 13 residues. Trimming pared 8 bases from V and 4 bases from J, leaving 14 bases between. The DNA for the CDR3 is TGTGCCAGCGGGGCTACTCGAGGAGAGACCCAGTACTTC. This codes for CASGATRGETQYF.

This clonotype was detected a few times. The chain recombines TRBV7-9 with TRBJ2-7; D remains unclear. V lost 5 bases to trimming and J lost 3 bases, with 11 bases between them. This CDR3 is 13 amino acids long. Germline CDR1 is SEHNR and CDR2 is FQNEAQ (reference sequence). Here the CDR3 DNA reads TGTGCCAGCAGCCCCACCTCATTCTACGAGCAGTACTTC. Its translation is CASSPTSFYEQYF.

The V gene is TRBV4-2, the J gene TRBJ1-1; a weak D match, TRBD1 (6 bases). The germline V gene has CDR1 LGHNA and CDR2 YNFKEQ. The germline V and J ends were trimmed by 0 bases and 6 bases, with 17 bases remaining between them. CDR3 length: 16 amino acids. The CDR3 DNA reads TGTGCCAGCAGCCAAGATCGGAGCAGGGGAGGTCCTGAAGCTTTCTTT. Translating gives CASSQDRSRGGPEAFF.

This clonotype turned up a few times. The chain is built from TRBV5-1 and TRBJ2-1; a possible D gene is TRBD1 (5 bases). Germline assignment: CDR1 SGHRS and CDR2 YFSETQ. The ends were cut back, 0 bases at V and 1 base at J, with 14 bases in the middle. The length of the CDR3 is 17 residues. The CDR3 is CASSLGLGHLSYNEQFF. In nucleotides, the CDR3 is TGCGCCAGCAGCTTGGGTCTCGGACATTTATCCTACAATGAGCAGTTCTTC.

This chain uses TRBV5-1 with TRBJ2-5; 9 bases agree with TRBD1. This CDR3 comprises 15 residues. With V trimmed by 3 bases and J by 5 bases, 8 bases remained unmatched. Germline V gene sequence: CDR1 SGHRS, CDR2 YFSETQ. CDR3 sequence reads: CASSSRTGVEETQYF. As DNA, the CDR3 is TGCGCCAGCAGCTCCAGGACAGGGGTAGAGGAGACCCAGTACTTC.

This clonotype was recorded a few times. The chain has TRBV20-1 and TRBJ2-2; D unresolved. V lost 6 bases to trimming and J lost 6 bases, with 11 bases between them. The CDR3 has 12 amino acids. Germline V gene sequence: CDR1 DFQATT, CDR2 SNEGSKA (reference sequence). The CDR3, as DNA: TGCAGTGCCCCCGGACCGGCCGGGGAGCTGTTTTTT. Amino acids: CSAPGPAGELFF.

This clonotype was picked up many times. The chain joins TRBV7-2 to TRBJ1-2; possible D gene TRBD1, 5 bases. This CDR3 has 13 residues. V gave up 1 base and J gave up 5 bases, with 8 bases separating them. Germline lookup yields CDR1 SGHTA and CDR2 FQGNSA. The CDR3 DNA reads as TGTGCCAGCAGCTTAGGCCAGGGTTATGGCTACACCTTC. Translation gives CASSLGQGYGYTF.

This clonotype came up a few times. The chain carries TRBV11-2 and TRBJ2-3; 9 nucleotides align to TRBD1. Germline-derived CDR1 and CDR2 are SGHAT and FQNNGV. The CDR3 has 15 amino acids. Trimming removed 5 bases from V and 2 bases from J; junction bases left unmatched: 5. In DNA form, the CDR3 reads TGTGCCAGCAGCGCCGGGACAGGGTTCACAGATACGCAGTATTTT. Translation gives CASSAGTGFTDTQYF. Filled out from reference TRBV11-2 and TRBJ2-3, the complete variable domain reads EAGVAQSPRYKIIEKRQSVAFWCNPISGHATLYWYQQILGQGPKLLIQFQNNGVVDDSQLPKDRFSAERLKGVDSTLKIQPAKLEDSAVYLCASSAGTGFTDTQYFGPGTRLTVL.

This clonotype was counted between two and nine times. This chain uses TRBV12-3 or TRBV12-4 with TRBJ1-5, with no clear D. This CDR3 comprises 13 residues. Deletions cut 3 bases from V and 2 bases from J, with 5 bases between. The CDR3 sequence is CASSLAGNQPQHF. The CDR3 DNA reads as TGTGCCAGCAGTTTGGCTGGCAATCAGCCCCAGCATTTT.

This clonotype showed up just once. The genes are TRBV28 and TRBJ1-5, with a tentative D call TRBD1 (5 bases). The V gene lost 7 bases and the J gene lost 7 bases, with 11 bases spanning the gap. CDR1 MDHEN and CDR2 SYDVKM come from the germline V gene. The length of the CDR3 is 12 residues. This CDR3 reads CASMRGGQPQHF. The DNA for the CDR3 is TGTGCCAGCATGAGGGGCGGACAGCCCCAGCATTTT.